This T cell receptor beta chain was identified during a study of blood T cell repertoires in COVID-19. Study-level background: The United States, Italy and Spain were the sources of the acute and convalescent COVID-19 samples. From T cells, B-cell-depleted T cells, or PBMCs came the material, which was cDNA or gDNA.

Assay used: immunoSEQ multiplex PCR; TCRdb lists only in-frame clones, some missing. Of over 65,000 clones listed, roughly 90% are singletons. This clone was seen a handful of times. CDR3 length: 15 residues. Germline V gives CDR1 SGHTA, CDR2 FQGNSA. V shed 3 bases and J shed 6 bases, with 18 bases lying between them. The Seattle patients joined while their infection was active and were tracked longitudinally afterward. This receptor was taken from an older man with COVID-19, enrolled during active disease. The genes are TRBV7-2 and TRBJ2-7; possible D gene TRBD1, 6 bases. The sequencing input was peripheral blood. This chain's CDR3 is CASSFSTGISLEQYF. The DNA for the CDR3 is TGTGCCAGCAGCTTTTCAACAGGGATCTCCCTCGAGCAGTACTTC.